The text below deals with one TCR beta chain. This clone's antigen is unknown. Base qualities are missing; no much larger clone stands one base away. Taken from cysteine to phenylalanine, the CDR3 has 17 residues. Kept here is only the CDR3 DNA, which spans 51 bases and is read in frame from base 1. The germline V gene gives CDR1 as KGHSH and CDR2 as LQKENI. V is reduced by 3 bases and J by 3 bases, leaving a spacing of 19 bases between them. The study evaluated CTLA-4 blockade (ipilimumab) given together with focal radiation therapy in patients who had chemo-refractory metastatic non-small-cell lung cancer. This entry is derived from a study of radiotherapy plus CTLA-4 blockade in lung cancer listed by TCRdb under 2018. About the investigation overall: Objective responses occurred in roughly 19% of enrolled patients, and under 40% achieved disease control.

General findings and caveats noted by the study authors: After treatment with radiotherapy and ipilimumab, TCR clones that originated in tumors expanded in peripheral blood. The strongest predictors of response were reported to be early dynamic shifts in blood T cell clones along with a rise in serum interferon-beta following radiation.

To prepare the library, the immunoSEQ multiplex PCR assay was applied. Imported from immuneACCESS, the table was reduced by TCRdb to in-frame sequences with V and J called. These copies leave out some clones; in studies compared against another copy, an unresolved V gene accounts for under half, and the cause of the remainder is not known. Recorded for this sample are 55,000 or so clones; approximately 80% of them occurred a single time. Over 6% of the sample is held by the ten biggest clonotypes. The sample in question was peripheral blood, obtained from a patient treated with radiotherapy plus ipilimumab. The chain couples TRBV18 to TRBJ2-3; the D gene is perhaps TRBD2, on 5 matching bases. The sequence was collected from a human donor with non-small cell lung cancer whose response to radiotherapy plus ipilimumab could not be evaluated. This receptor has the CDR3 CASSPTGRLAGTDTQYF. The bases are TGTGCCAGCTCACCGACGGGAAGGCTGGCTGGTACAGATACGCAGTATTTT.